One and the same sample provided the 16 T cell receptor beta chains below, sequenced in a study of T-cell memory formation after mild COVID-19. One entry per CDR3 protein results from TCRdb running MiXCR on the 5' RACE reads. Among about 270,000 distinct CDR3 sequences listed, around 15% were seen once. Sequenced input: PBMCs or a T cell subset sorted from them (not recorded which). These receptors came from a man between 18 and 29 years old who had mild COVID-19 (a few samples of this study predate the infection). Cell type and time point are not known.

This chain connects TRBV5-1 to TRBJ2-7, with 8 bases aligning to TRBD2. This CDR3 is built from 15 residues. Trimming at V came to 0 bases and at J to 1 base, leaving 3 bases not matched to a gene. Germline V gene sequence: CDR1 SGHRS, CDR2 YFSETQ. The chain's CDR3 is CASSLASSGSYEQYF. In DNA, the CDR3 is TGCGCCAGCAGCTTGGCTTCTAGCGGGTCCTACGAGCAGTACTTC.

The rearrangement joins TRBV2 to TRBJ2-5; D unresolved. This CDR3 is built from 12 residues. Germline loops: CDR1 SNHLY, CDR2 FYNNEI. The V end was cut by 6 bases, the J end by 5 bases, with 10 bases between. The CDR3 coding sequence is TGTGCCAGCAGCGCAGGACCTGAGACCCAGTACTTC. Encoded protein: CASSAGPETQYF. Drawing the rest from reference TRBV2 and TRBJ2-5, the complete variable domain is EPEVTQTPSHQVTQMGQEVILRCVPISNHLYFYWYRQILGQKVEFLVSFYNNEISEKSEIFDDQFSVERPDGSNFTLKIRSTKLEDSAMYFCASSAGPETQYFGPGTRLLVL.

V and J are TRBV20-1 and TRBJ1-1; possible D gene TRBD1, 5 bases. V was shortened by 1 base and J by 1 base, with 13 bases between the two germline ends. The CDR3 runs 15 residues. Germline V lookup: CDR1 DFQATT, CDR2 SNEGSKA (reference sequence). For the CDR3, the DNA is TGCAGTGCTAGAGGCTACCCGGGGGGGAACACTGAAGCTTTCTTT. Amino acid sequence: CSARGYPGGNTEAFF.

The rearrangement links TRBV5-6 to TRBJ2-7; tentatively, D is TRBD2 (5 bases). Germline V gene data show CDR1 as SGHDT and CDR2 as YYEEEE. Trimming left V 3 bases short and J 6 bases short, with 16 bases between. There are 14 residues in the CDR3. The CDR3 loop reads CASSSFGESGEQYV. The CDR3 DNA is TGTGCCAGCAGCTCCTTCGGGGAGAGTGGCGAGCAGTACGTC.

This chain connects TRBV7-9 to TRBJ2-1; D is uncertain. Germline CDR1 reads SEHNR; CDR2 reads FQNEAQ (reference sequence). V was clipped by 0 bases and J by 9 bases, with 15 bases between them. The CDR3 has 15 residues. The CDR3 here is CASSLASGNGGEQFF. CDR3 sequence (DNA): TGTGCCAGCAGCTTAGCGTCCGGTAACGGTGGTGAGCAGTTCTTC.

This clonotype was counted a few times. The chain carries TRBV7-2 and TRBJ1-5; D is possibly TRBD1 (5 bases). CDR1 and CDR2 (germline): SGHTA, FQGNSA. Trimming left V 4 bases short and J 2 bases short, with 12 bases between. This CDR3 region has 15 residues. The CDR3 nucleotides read TGTGCCAGCAGCTACAGAGGGGTGGGCAATCAGCCCCAGCATTTT. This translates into CASSYRGVGNQPQHF.

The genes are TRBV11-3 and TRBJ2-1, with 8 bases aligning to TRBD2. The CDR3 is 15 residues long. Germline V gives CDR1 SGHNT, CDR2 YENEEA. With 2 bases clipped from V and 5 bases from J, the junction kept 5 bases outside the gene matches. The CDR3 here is CASSLFAGGDNEQFF. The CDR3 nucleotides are TGTGCCAGCAGCTTATTCGCGGGGGGCGACAATGAGCAGTTCTTC. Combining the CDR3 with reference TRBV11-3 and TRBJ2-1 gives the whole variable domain EAGVVQSPRYKIIEKKQPVAFWCNPISGHNTLYWYLQNLGQGPELLIRYENEEAVDDSQLPKDRFSAERLKGVDSTLKIQPAELGDSAVYLCASSLFAGGDNEQFFGPGTRLTVL.

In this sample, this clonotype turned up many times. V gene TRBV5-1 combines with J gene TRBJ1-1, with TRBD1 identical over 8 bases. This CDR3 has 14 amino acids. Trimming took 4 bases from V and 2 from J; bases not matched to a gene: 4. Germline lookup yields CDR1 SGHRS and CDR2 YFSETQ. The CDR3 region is CASSTGQGNTEAFF. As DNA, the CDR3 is TGCGCCAGCAGCACCGGACAGGGTAACACTGAAGCTTTCTTT.

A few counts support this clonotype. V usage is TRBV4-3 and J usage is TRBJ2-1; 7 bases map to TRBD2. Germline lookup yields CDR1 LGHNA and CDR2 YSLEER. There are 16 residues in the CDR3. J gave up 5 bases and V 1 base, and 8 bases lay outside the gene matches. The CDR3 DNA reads TGCGCCAGCAGCCAAGGGTGGGCGGGGGAGGACAATGAGCAGTTCTTC. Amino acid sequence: CASSQGWAGEDNEQFF.

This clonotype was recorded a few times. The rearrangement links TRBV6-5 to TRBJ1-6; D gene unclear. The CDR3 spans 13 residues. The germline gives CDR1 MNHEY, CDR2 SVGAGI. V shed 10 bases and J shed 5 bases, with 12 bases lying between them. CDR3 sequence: CAIRWRDNSPLHF. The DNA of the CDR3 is TGTGCCATCCGATGGCGGGATAATTCACCCCTCCACTTT.

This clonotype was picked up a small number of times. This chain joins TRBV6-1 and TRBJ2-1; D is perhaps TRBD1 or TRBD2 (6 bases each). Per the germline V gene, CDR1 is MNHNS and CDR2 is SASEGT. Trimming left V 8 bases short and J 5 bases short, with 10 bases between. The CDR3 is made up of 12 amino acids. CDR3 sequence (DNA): TGTGCCAGCGGAGGGGGGAACAATGAGCAGTTCTTC. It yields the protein CASGGGNNEQFF.

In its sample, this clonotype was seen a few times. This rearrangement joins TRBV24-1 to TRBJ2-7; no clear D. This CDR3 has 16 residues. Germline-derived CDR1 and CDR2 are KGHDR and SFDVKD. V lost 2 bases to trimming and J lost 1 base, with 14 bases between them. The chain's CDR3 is CATSDYSSLSSYEQYV. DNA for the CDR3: TGTGCCACCAGTGATTATAGCAGCCTGTCGTCCTACGAGCAGTACGTC.

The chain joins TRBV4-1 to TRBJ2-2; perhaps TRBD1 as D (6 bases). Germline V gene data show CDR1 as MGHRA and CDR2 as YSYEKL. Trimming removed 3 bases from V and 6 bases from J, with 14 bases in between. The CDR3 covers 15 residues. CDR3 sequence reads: CASSQAGAPAGELFF. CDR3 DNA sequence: TGCGCCAGCAGCCAGGCAGGGGCTCCCGCCGGGGAGCTGTTTTTT.

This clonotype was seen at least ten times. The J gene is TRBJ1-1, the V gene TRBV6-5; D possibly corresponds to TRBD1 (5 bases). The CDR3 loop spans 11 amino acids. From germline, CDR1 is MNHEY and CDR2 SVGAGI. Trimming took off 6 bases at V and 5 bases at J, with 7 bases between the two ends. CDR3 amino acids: CASRGETEAFF. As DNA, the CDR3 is TGTGCCAGCAGAGGGGAGACTGAAGCTTTCTTT.

In DNA, the CDR3 is TGTGCCAGCAGCTTGGACAGGCTCAAGGGCGAAAAACTGTTTTTT. Its translation is CASSLDRLKGEKLFF. This rearrangement joins TRBV7-9 to TRBJ1-4, with 7 bases matching TRBD1. The germline V gene encodes CDR1 SEHNR and CDR2 FQNEAQ (reference sequence). The CDR3 length is 15 residues. V was clipped by 3 bases and J by 8 bases; unmatched bases: 9.

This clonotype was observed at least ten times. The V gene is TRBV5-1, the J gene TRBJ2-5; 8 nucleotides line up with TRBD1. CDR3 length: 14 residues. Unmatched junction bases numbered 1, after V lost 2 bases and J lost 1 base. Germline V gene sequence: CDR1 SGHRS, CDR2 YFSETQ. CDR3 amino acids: CASSFQGAQETQYF. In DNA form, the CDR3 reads TGCGCCAGCAGCTTCCAGGGGGCCCAAGAGACCCAGTACTTC. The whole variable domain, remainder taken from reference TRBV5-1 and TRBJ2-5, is KAGVTQTPRYLIKTRGQQVTLSCSPISGHRSVSWYQQTPGQGLQFLFEYFSETQRNKGNFPGRFSGRQFSNSRSEMNVSTLELGDSALYLCASSFQGAQETQYFGPGTRLLVL.